This entry lists 21 T cell receptor beta chains sequenced from one sample in a study of shared clonotypes between healthy human individuals. Sequencing used immunoSEQ multiplex PCR; TCRdb keeps in-frame clones, though not all of them. The data hold around 610,000 clones, with about 96% observed a single time. The naive CD8 population came from CD45RO-negative cells selected for CCR7, without terminally differentiated effector memory CD45RA+ cells. Material for sequencing was naive CD8+ T cells sorted from blood. All receptors derive from a woman in her twenties or thirties in good health.

This chain uses TRBV11-2 with TRBJ1-2; D unresolved. The V gene's germline CDR1 is SGHAT and CDR2 FQNNGV. The CDR3 loop spans 14 amino acids. Trimming removed 4 bases from V and 7 bases from J, with 16 bases in between. This CDR3 reads CASSSPTQAPGYTF. The CDR3 DNA reads as TGTGCCAGCAGCTCCCCGACCCAAGCCCCTGGCTACACCTTC.

The V and J genes are TRBV13 and TRBJ2-5; the match to TRBD2 covers 7 bases. The CDR3 covers 16 residues. Looked up from germline, CDR1 is PRHDT and CDR2 is FYEKMQ (reference sequence). Trimming took 4 bases from V and 5 from J; bases not matched to a gene: 13. The CDR3 DNA sequence: TGTGCCAGCAGCTCAGCGGGAAGCGGAGGCCGGGAGACCCAGTACTTC. Translating gives CASSSAGSGGRETQYF.

V is TRBV5-1 and J is TRBJ2-7, with unresolved D. Per the germline V gene, CDR1 is SGHRS and CDR2 is YFSETQ. The CDR3 sequence is 14 residues long. Trimming shortened V by 4 bases and J by 3 bases, and 14 bases separated the two germline ends. The CDR3: CASSDERPGYEQYF. In DNA form, the CDR3 reads TGCGCCAGCAGCGACGAAAGACCTGGCTACGAGCAGTACTTC.

The rearrangement links TRBV5-4 to TRBJ1-1; tentative D call: TRBD1 (6 bases). V lost 1 base to trimming and J lost 4 bases, with 29 bases between them. CDR1 is SGHNT, CDR2 YYREEE, per germline (reference sequence). CDR3 length: 20 residues. The CDR3 sequence is CASSLFPSEPTGEVPTEAFF. CDR3 DNA: TGTGCCAGCAGCTTGTTTCCTAGCGAACCGACAGGAGAGGTACCCACTGAAGCTTTCTTT.

The chain is built from TRBV7-6 and TRBJ2-3; D remains ambiguous. This CDR3 is 12 amino acids long. Germline V gene lookup returns CDR1 SGHVS and CDR2 FNYEAQ. V was trimmed by 2 bases and J by 2 bases, leaving 2 bases between them. CDR3 amino acids: CASSLFTDTQYF. In nucleotides, the CDR3 is TGTGCCAGCAGCTTATTCACAGATACGCAGTATTTT.

The rearrangement joins TRBV27 to TRBJ2-4; TRBD2 matches 11 bases. Germline V gene lookup returns CDR1 MNHEY and CDR2 SMNVEV (reference sequence). The CDR3 spans 16 residues. Trimming at V came to 7 bases and at J to 2 bases, leaving 7 bases not matched to a gene. The CDR3 loop is CASKRTSGPTKNIQYF. In DNA form, the CDR3 reads TGTGCCAGCAAGCGGACTAGCGGGCCTACCAAAAACATTCAGTACTTC.

The chain carries TRBV5-1 and TRBJ2-2; D possibly corresponds to TRBD1 (6 bases). The V gene lost 4 bases and the J gene lost 1 base, with 14 bases spanning the gap. In germline, CDR1 is SGHRS, CDR2 YFSETQ. There are 16 residues in the CDR3. The CDR3 DNA is TGCGCCAGCAGCCTAGGACAGCAGAAGAACACCGGGGAGCTGTTTTTT. It specifies CASSLGQQKNTGELFF.

This chain's CDR3 is CASTPYRGQGYTF. In nucleotides, the CDR3 is TGTGCCAGCACACCTTACAGGGGGCAAGGCTACACCTTC. V and J are TRBV28 and TRBJ1-2, with TRBD1 matching 9 bases. Per germline, CDR1 MDHEN and CDR2 SYDVKM. The CDR3 has 13 amino acids. The trim removed 7 bases at V and 8 bases at J, leaving 8 bases unmatched.

The V gene is TRBV4-1, the J gene TRBJ2-7; D gene unclear. Per the germline V gene, CDR1 is MGHRA and CDR2 is YSYEKL. The CDR3 runs 16 residues. The V end lost 0 bases, the J end lost 0 bases, and 12 bases lay between the germline ends. The CDR3 protein is CASSQESTPLSYEQYF. Here the CDR3 DNA reads TGCGCCAGCAGCCAAGAATCGACACCGCTCTCCTACGAGCAGTACTTC.

The chain is built from TRBV27 and TRBJ2-7, with D perhaps assigned TRBD1 or TRBD2 (5 bases each). From germline, CDR1 is MNHEY and CDR2 SMNVEV (reference sequence). V was pared by 4 bases and J by 2 bases, with 15 bases between. The CDR3 extends over 15 amino acids. CDR3 sequence: CASSSGPGVAYEQYF. CDR3 DNA sequence: TGTGCCAGCAGTTCGGGGCCCGGGGTTGCCTACGAGCAGTACTTC.

V gene TRBV27 combines with J gene TRBJ2-7; D might be TRBD1 (6 bases). Germline V gene lookup returns CDR1 MNHEY and CDR2 SMNVEV (reference sequence). The CDR3 spans 13 residues. Trimming took off 3 bases at V and 5 bases at J, with 11 bases between the two ends. The CDR3 region is CASSLDSRDEQYF. Here the CDR3 DNA reads TGTGCCAGCAGTTTGGACAGTAGGGACGAGCAGTACTTC.

The chain combines TRBV27 with TRBJ2-7, with no clear D. Germline CDR1 MNHEY, CDR2 SMNVEV (reference sequence). The CDR3 loop spans 13 amino acids. Trimming left V 5 bases short and J 0 bases short, with 8 bases between. CDR3 DNA: TGTGCCAGCAGTCCCAGGCACTCCTACGAGCAGTACTTC. This sequence encodes CASSPRHSYEQYF.

As DNA, the CDR3 is TGTGCCACCAGCAGAGAGGGAGTGTGGCAGCCCCAGCATTTT. This codes for CATSREGVWQPQHF. The chain links TRBV15 to TRBJ1-5; D is unclear. V shed 0 bases and J shed 7 bases, with 10 bases lying between them. The CDR3 sequence is 14 residues long. CDR1 and CDR2 (germline): LNHNV, YYDKDF (reference sequence). The full variable domain, in which reference TRBV15 and TRBJ1-5 provide the parts outside the CDR3, is DAMVIQNPRYQVTQFGKPVTLSCSQTLNHNVMYWYQQKSSQAPKLLFHYYDKDFNNEADTPDNFQSRRPNTSFCFLDIRSPGLGDTAMYLCATSREGVWQPQHFGDGTRLSIL.

This chain connects TRBV28 to TRBJ1-4; D gene unclear. V shed 0 bases and J shed 8 bases, with 4 bases lying between them. Germline V gene lookup returns CDR1 MDHEN and CDR2 SYDVKM. The CDR3 is 12 residues long. CDR3 nucleotides: TGTGCCAGCAGTTTATGGGAGGAAAAACTGTTTTTT. Translated, it gives CASSLWEEKLFF.

V gene TRBV5-5 combines with J gene TRBJ1-1; possibly TRBD1 for D (6 bases). Germline V lookup: CDR1 SGHKS, CDR2 YYEKEE (reference sequence). The CDR3 totals 14 residues. Trimming removed 4 bases at V and 5 bases at J, with 15 bases between. The CDR3 DNA is TGTGCCAGCAGCGACGACAGGTCGGGGACTGAAGCTTTCTTT. Translating gives CASSDDRSGTEAFF. Supplemented by reference TRBV5-5 and TRBJ1-1, the full variable domain reads DAGVTQSPTHLIKTRGQQVTLRCSPISGHKSVSWYQQVLGQGPQFIFQYYEKEERGRGNFPDRFSARQFPNYSSELNVNALLLGDSALYLCASSDDRSGTEAFFGQGTRLTVV.

This sequence joins TRBV28 and TRBJ2-5, with D hard to call. The DNA end favors TRBJ2-7, so the J call may be wrong. The CDR3 is 13 amino acids. Germline V gene data show CDR1 as MDHEN and CDR2 as SYDVKM. The CDR3 bases are TGTGCCAGCAGACCCGGAGTCTCCTACGAGCAGTACTTC. Its translation: CASRPGVSYEQYF.

This rearrangement joins TRBV6-6 to TRBJ2-7; 9 bases are a match to TRBD1. Unmatched junction bases numbered 14, after V lost 6 bases and J lost 5 bases. This CDR3 spans 16 amino acids. Germline-derived CDR1 and CDR2 are MNHNY and SVGAGI (reference sequence). CDR3 loop: CASRSLQGAPRDEQYF. CDR3 in DNA: TGTGCCAGCAGGTCGCTACAGGGGGCGCCTCGAGACGAGCAGTACTTC.

About this clone: A junction boundary mismatches the germline segment, possibly from a read error. The chain combines TRBV7-9 with TRBJ1-1, with D perhaps TRBD1 (6 bases). There are 16 residues in the CDR3. Germline V lookup: CDR1 SEHNR, CDR2 FQNEAQ (reference sequence). The CDR3 nucleotides are TGTGCCAGCAGCCAATCTCGGACAGAAGTGAACGCTGAAGCTTTCTTT. Translating gives CASSQSRTEVNAEAFF.

This clone appeared a single time. This rearrangement joins TRBV25-1 to TRBJ2-7; no definite D call. V shed 6 bases and J shed 0 bases, with 9 bases lying between them. This CDR3 contains 13 residues. CDR1 is MGHDK and CDR2 is SYGVNS in the germline V gene. The CDR3 loop reads CASSPGSSYEQYF. CDR3 nucleotides: TGTGCCAGCAGCCCAGGTTCCTCCTACGAGCAGTACTTC.

The J gene is TRBJ1-5, the V gene TRBV28; D is ambiguous. The CDR3 totals 12 residues. Per germline, CDR1 MDHEN and CDR2 SYDVKM. The ends were cut back, 2 bases at V and 8 bases at J, with 7 bases in the middle. CDR3 region: CASSLTRKPQHF. The CDR3 coding sequence is TGTGCCAGCAGTTTAACCCGGAAGCCCCAGCATTTT.

V and J are TRBV10-2 and TRBJ1-2; D not resolved. Per germline, CDR1 WSHSY and CDR2 SAAADI. V was trimmed by 3 bases and J by 2 bases, leaving 4 bases between them. This CDR3 has 12 residues. The CDR3 sequence is CASSETNYGYTF. The CDR3 DNA reads TGCGCCAGCAGTGAAACCAACTATGGCTACACCTTC.